This TCR beta chain appears in the sequencing data of a study of graft-versus-host responses after intestinal transplantation (dated by TCRdb to about 2021). Describing the broader study: The transplants that recipients received were multivisceral, liver-intestinal, or isolated intestinal. Every recipient was given anti-thymocyte globulin induction, followed by approximately 3 years of maintenance tacrolimus and steroids. After intestinal transplantation, graft-versus-host and host-versus-graft alloreactive T cell clones in the graft, circulation and bone marrow were tracked using bulk TCR-beta CDR3 sequencing. To identify alloreactive clones, pre-transplant mixed lymphocyte reaction products were sequenced and then compared with unstimulated pre-transplant donor and recipient T cells. Of the 20 to 25 intestinal transplant recipients enrolled in the cohort, one of whom was a retransplant, a few patients without pretransplant specimens were excluded. Donor T cell macrochimerism was defined as a peak of at least 4% donor T cells among recipient peripheral blood mononuclear cells. Samples from three later patients were sequenced in-house on an Illumina MiSeq with MiXCR processing rather than by the commercial service.

V loses 2 bases at its end and J loses 6 bases; junction bases beyond the gene matches: 9. From the cysteine through the phenylalanine, the CDR3 covers 17 amino acids. Only the CDR3 DNA is retained, 51 bases long and in frame from the first base. CDR1 and CDR2, looked up from the germline V gene, are SGHDT and YYEEEE. What the research found in general, with its limitations: Early after transplant, declines in HvG clones were associated with peak levels of circulating GvH clones. Conclusions were limited by the relatively low number and heterogeneity of intestinal transplant patients. High GvH to HvG T cell clonal ratios were observed in the allografts of patients with donor T cell macrochimerism. GvH clones turned up in recipient bone marrow, with some appearing earlier in ileal mucosa or blood, a pattern consistent with an intestinal mucosal origin.

Library preparation employed the immunoSEQ multiplex PCR assay. In most patients, genomic DNA was isolated using the Qiagen DNeasy Blood and Tissue Kit and sent frozen to Adaptive Biotechnologies for TCR sequencing. For most patients, high-throughput TCR-beta CDR3 sequencing of genomic DNA was performed by Adaptive Biotechnologies. The published analysis was carried out like this. TCR sequencing data for 15 to 20 patients were retrieved from Adaptive's ImmunoSEQ software; three other patients were processed with MiXCR and VDJtools. CD4 versus CD8 sorting errors were corrected by removing sequences found in both subsets at a frequency ratio below 5:1. CDR3 nucleotide sequences shared between donor and recipient were removed because the origin of such sequences could not be assigned. To be classed as alloreactive, a clone needed at least 2-fold expansion over unstimulated cells and a minimum CFSE-low frequency of 0.002% (template counts) or 0.001% (read counts). Clones were considered mappable if detected in sequenced pre-transplant spleen, lymph node, or MLR CFSE-low populations of the donor or recipient. Cumulative frequency of alloreactive clones was calculated as a percentage of all sequences weighted by copy number. TCRdb limited this immuneACCESS table to in-frame rearrangements with V and J called. A share of clones is missing; checked studies link under half to unresolved V genes, and the rest is unexplained. V and J calls and clone size are copied from that table; D and trimming were computed from the DNA. The sample table holds 70,000 to 100,000 clones, of which about 89% were seen once. The ten most abundant clones make up around 0.35% of the sample.

In regard to this clone: Its antigen is unknown. No much larger clone exists at a distance of one base, and base qualities are not known.

The sample's time point label, decoded: cells obtained before transplantation from donor or recipient. CD3+CD4+ and CD3+CD8+ populations were FACS-sorted from unstimulated pre-transplant donor and recipient cells taken from spleen or lymph nodes. The chain links TRBV5-6 with TRBJ2-1, with 12 bases in between that match TRBD2. The input for sequencing was unstimulated CD4+ T cells sorted from spleen or lymph node cells, taken before intestinal transplant. The clonotype originates from a human donor who received an intestinal transplant. The CDR3 sequence is CASSLTAGLAGFNEQFF. In nucleotides, the sequence is TGTGCCAGCAGCTTAACTGCGGGACTAGCGGGCTTCAATGAGCAGTTCTTC.